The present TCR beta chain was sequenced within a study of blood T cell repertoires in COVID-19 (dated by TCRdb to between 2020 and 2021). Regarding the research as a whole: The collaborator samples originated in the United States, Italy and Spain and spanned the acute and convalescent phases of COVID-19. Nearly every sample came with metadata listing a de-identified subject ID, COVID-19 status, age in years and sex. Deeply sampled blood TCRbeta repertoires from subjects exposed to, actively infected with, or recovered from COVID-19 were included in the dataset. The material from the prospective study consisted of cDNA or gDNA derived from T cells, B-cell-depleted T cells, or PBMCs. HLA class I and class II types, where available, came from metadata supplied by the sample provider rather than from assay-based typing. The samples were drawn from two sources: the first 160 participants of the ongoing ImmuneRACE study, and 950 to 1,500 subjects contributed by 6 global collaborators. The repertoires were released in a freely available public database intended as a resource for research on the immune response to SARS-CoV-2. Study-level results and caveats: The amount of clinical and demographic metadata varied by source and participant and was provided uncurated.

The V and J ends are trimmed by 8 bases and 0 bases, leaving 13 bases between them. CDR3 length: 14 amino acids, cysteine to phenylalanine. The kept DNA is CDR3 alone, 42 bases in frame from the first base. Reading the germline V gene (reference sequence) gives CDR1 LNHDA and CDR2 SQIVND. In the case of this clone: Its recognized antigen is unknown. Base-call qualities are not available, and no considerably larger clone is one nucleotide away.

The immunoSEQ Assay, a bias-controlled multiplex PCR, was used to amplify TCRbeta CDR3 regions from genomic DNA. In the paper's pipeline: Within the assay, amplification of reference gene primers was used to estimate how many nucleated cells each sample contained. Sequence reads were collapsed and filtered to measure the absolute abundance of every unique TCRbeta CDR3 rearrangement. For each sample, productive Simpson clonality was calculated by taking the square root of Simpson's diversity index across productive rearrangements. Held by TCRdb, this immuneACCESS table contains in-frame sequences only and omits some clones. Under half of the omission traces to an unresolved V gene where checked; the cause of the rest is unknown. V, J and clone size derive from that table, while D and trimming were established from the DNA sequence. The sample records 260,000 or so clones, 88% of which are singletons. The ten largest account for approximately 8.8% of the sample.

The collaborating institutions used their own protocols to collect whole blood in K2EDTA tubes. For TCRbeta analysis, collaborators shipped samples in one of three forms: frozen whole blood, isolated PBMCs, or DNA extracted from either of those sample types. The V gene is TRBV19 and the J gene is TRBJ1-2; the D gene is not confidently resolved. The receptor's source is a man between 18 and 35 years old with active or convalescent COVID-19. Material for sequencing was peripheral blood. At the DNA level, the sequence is TGTGCCAGTTCGGGGTCCTATTCTAACTATGGCTACACCTTC. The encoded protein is CASSGSYSNYGYTF.